This is a list of T cell receptor beta chains from one sample in a study of molecular identifiers for immune sequencing clone quantification. TCRdb reanalysed the PCR reads using MiXCR and keeps one entry per CDR3 protein. The table lists approximately 550,000 distinct CDR3 sequences, over 20% of them singletons, with about 0.8% in the top ten. Sample: naive CD8+ T cells from blood, with Jurkat cell RNA spiked in. These TCRs come from a human donor in good health. Some libraries in this study had Jurkat cell RNA spiked in. The conserved cysteine and the conserved F or W are not part of the CDR3 here. Each record gives: D gene, J gene, V gene, CDR3 protein. The D gene is left open where the match is weak.

D gene: TRBD2
J gene: TRBJ2-3
V gene: TRBV7-9
CDR3 protein: ASSISGRSADTQY

D gene: -
J gene: TRBJ2-3
V gene: TRBV9
CDR3 protein: ASSGGGSTDTQY

D gene: TRBD1
J gene: TRBJ1-4
V gene: TRBV2
CDR3 protein: AGTGETGTNEKLF

D gene: -
J gene: TRBJ2-4
V gene: TRBV20-1
CDR3 protein: SARDPGPKNIQY

D gene: TRBD1
J gene: TRBJ1-4
V gene: TRBV12-3/TRBV12-4
CDR3 protein: ASSSLGLGQVVAGSREKLF

D gene: TRBD2
J gene: TRBJ2-3
V gene: TRBV11-2
CDR3 protein: ASSFGRGEISTDTQY

D gene: -
J gene: TRBJ1-1
V gene: TRBV7-9
CDR3 protein: ASRPPMSGGGHTEAF

D gene: TRBD1
J gene: TRBJ2-3
V gene: TRBV7-9
CDR3 protein: ASSPSPGQNTDTQY

D gene: -
J gene: TRBJ2-7
V gene: TRBV20-1
CDR3 protein: SARPEGNYEQY

D gene: -
J gene: TRBJ2-5
V gene: TRBV5-1
CDR3 protein: ASSLEVGHQETQY

D gene: -
J gene: TRBJ2-2
V gene: TRBV24-1
CDR3 protein: ATSDLPYSSTGELF

D gene: -
J gene: TRBJ2-2
V gene: TRBV7-9
CDR3 protein: ASGPSNTGELF

D gene: TRBD2
J gene: TRBJ2-1
V gene: TRBV29-1
CDR3 protein: SVKGGRAYNEQF

D gene: -
J gene: TRBJ1-5
V gene: TRBV27
CDR3 protein: ASQRGPSPNQPQH

D gene: -
J gene: TRBJ2-7
V gene: TRBV6-6
CDR3 protein: ASSYREDPYEQY

D gene: -
J gene: TRBJ2-3
V gene: TRBV6-5
CDR3 protein: ASSPLGLSDTQY

D gene: -
J gene: TRBJ1-1
V gene: TRBV27
CDR3 protein: ASSPATGLGSTEAF

D gene: TRBD2
J gene: TRBJ2-7
V gene: TRBV5-4
CDR3 protein: ASSSGTSGATGEQY

D gene: TRBD1
J gene: TRBJ1-4
V gene: TRBV5-1
CDR3 protein: ASSLAGQGFEKLF

D gene: -
J gene: TRBJ2-2
V gene: TRBV27
CDR3 protein: ASSPWFTYTGELF

D gene: -
J gene: TRBJ2-7
V gene: TRBV4-2
CDR3 protein: ASSQVGGGEQY

D gene: -
J gene: TRBJ1-1
V gene: TRBV12-3/TRBV12-4
CDR3 protein: ASTFSAGEAF

D gene: -
J gene: TRBJ1-5
V gene: TRBV28
CDR3 protein: ASGLGLRGNQPQH

D gene: -
J gene: TRBJ2-5
V gene: TRBV19
CDR3 protein: ASSIETGYQETQY

D gene: -
J gene: TRBJ1-3
V gene: TRBV20-1
CDR3 protein: SARADSGNTIY

D gene: -
J gene: TRBJ1-1
V gene: TRBV4-1
CDR3 protein: ASSHRQGTLNTEAF

D gene: TRBD2
J gene: TRBJ2-3
V gene: TRBV20-1
CDR3 protein: SAYIGTSGATDTQY

D gene: TRBD1
J gene: TRBJ2-7
V gene: TRBV20-1
CDR3 protein: SAEGDRGYEQY

D gene: TRBD2
J gene: TRBJ2-7
V gene: TRBV4-1
CDR3 protein: ASSQGLAGASYEQY

D gene: -
J gene: TRBJ1-5
V gene: TRBV6-2/TRBV6-3
CDR3 protein: ASSYGYSNQPQH

D gene: TRBD1
J gene: TRBJ2-7
V gene: TRBV5-6
CDR3 protein: ASSLANRGTGDYEQY

D gene: -
J gene: TRBJ1-2
V gene: TRBV28
CDR3 protein: ASSFAGTEAIRYT

D gene: -
J gene: TRBJ1-1
V gene: TRBV19
CDR3 protein: ASSRPLEGGTEAF

D gene: -
J gene: TRBJ2-3
V gene: TRBV7-9
CDR3 protein: ASSLKGSDTQY

D gene: -
J gene: TRBJ2-7
V gene: TRBV28
CDR3 protein: ASSSRPGTHTYEQY

D gene: -
J gene: TRBJ2-7
V gene: TRBV27
CDR3 protein: ASSFSGLPYEQY

D gene: TRBD2
J gene: TRBJ2-2
V gene: TRBV13
CDR3 protein: ASSSTGLGGSGELF

D gene: -
J gene: TRBJ1-1
V gene: TRBV7-2
CDR3 protein: ASSQGGGISEAF

D gene: -
J gene: TRBJ1-1
V gene: TRBV29-1
CDR3 protein: SVPGTLGGAF

D gene: -
J gene: TRBJ2-3
V gene: TRBV7-9
CDR3 protein: ASSFPADTQY